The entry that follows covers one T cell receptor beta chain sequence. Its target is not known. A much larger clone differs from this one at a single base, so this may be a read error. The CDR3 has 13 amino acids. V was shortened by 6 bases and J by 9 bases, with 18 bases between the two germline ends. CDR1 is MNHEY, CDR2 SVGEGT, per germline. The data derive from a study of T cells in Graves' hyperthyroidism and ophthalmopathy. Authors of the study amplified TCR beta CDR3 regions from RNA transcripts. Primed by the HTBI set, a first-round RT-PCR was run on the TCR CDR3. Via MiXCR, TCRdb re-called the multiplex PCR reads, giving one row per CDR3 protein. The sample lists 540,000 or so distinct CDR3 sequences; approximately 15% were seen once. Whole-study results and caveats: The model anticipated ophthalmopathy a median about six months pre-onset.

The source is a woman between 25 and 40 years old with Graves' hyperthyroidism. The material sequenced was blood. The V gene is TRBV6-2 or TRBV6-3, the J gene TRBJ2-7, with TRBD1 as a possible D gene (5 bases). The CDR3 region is CASRRGSEDGQYF. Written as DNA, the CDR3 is TGTGCCAGCAGAAGGGGCTCAGAAGACGGGCAGTACTTC.